The 28 T cell receptor beta chains presented below share a single source sample, sequenced in a study of identical twins (dated by TCRdb to about 2016). Libraries were made using 5' RACE. Sequencing was carried out with an Illumina HiSeq 2000. TCRdb cleaned the public reads at Q25 with fastp, built clones with MiXCR and kept in-frame beta chains. Every CDR3 protein is listed once, alongside the most common genes and DNA of its rows. A total of 1.5 million or so distinct CDR3 sequences appear in this sample, around 29% of them only once. The ten most abundant clones make up less than 0.35% of the sample. The sequencing input was cord blood. These receptor sequences come from a newborn girl in good health.

This clonotype was counted ten times or more. The J gene is TRBJ2-4, the V gene TRBV6-5; D ambiguous. CDR1 is MNHEY, CDR2 SVGAGI, per germline. CDR3 length: 11 residues. V lost 9 bases and J 9 bases, leaving 12 bases between the germline ends. DNA for the CDR3: TGTGCCAGGGGCCCCTTAATCATTCAGTACTTC. Amino acids: CARGPLIIQYF.

V and J are TRBV5-1 and TRBJ1-1, with D possibly TRBD1 on 6 matching bases. The germline V gene has CDR1 SGHRS and CDR2 YFSETQ. With 1 base removed from V and 6 bases from J, the gap between germline ends came to 13 bases. The CDR3 length is 14 residues. The CDR3 spells CASSLRQVPSEAFF. In nucleotides, the CDR3 is TGCGCCAGCAGCTTGCGACAGGTACCTTCTGAAGCTTTCTTT.

The chain is built from TRBV7-9 and TRBJ2-3, with D perhaps matching TRBD1 (6 bases). Germline CDR1 and CDR2: SEHNR and FQNEAQ (reference sequence). Between the trimmed V and J ends, which lost 1 base and 8 bases, there was a span of 16 bases. CDR3 length: 15 amino acids. CDR3: CASSLESGALATQYF. DNA for the CDR3: TGTGCCAGCAGCTTAGAGTCAGGGGCCCTAGCTACGCAGTATTTT.

V and J are TRBV20-1 and TRBJ2-4; D is perhaps TRBD2 (7 bases). The DNA matches TRBJ2-7 better at its end, which makes the J call doubtful. This CDR3 has 19 residues. Germline-derived CDR1 and CDR2 are DFQATT and SNEGSKA (reference sequence). The CDR3 DNA sequence: TGCAGTGCTAGAGCGAGCGCAAGGGCCCTAGGCGGGGGCCACTACGAGCAGTACTTC. Translation: CSARASARALGGGHYEQYF.

In its sample, this clonotype was seen a few times. The rearrangement links TRBV12-5 to TRBJ2-7; TRBD2 matches at 13 bases. Looked up from germline, CDR1 is LGHNT and CDR2 is FRNRAP. The V gene end was trimmed by 5 bases and the J gene end by 3 bases; junction bases not matched to a gene: 4. This CDR3 contains 15 residues. The CDR3 protein is CASGLGTSGIYEQYF. The CDR3 DNA follows: TGTGCTAGTGGTCTGGGGACTAGCGGGATCTACGAGCAGTACTTC.

The rearrangement links TRBV19 to TRBJ2-1; D remains unclear. The CDR3 totals 14 residues. Trimming pared 7 bases from V and 4 bases from J, leaving 14 bases between. CDR1 and CDR2 from the germline V gene are LNHDA and SQIVND (reference sequence). The CDR3 sequence: CASNQPGPYNEQFF. Written as DNA, the CDR3 is TGTGCCAGTAACCAACCCGGACCTTACAATGAGCAGTTCTTC.

The chain joins TRBV5-1 to TRBJ2-3, with 7 bases aligning to TRBD1. Per the germline V gene, CDR1 is SGHRS and CDR2 is YFSETQ. The junction had 9 bases not matched to a gene; V was cut back by 2 bases and J by 3 bases. The CDR3 contains 16 residues. The CDR3 sequence is CASSFRVGGGTDTQYF. The CDR3 region has the DNA TGCGCCAGCAGCTTCAGGGTAGGGGGCGGAACAGATACGCAGTATTTT.

This clonotype has just a few counts. V usage is TRBV29-1 and J usage is TRBJ2-1; TRBD2 matches at 7 bases. Germline V gives CDR1 SQVTM, CDR2 ANQGSEA. The CDR3 runs 11 residues. V shed 8 bases and J 10 bases; nucleotides not matched to a gene: 8. The CDR3 region is CSSGEGREQFF. CDR3 DNA sequence: TGCAGCTCTGGGGAGGGACGGGAGCAGTTCTTC.

This clonotype appeared a few times. The gene calls are TRBV6-1 and TRBJ1-2; D gene unclear. This CDR3 region has 13 residues. The germline V and J ends were trimmed by 7 bases and 4 bases, with 13 bases remaining between them. CDR1 MNHNS and CDR2 SASEGT come from the germline V gene. DNA for the CDR3: TGTGCCAGCATAGGCGGGGTGCCCTATGGCTACACCTTC. Its translation is CASIGGVPYGYTF.

This clonotype has a handful of counts. V gene TRBV13 combines with J gene TRBJ2-1; 7 nucleotides align to TRBD2. The ends lost 5 bases at V and 7 bases at J; junction bases unmatched: 11. The CDR3 loop spans 15 amino acids. Germline V lookup: CDR1 PRHDT, CDR2 FYEKMQ (reference sequence). In DNA, the CDR3 is TGTGCCAGCAGCCTACGACTAGCAATGTCTAATGAGCAGTTCTTC. Translation: CASSLRLAMSNEQFF. Drawing the rest from reference TRBV13 and TRBJ2-1, the complete variable domain is AAGVIQSPRHLIKEKRETATLKCYPIPRHDTVYWYQQGPGQDPQFLISFYEKMQSDKGSIPDRFSAQQFSDYHSELNMSSLELGDSALYFCASSLRLAMSNEQFFGPGTRLTVL.

The chain links TRBV29-1 to TRBJ2-1; 12 bases are shared with TRBD2. Trimming cost V 3 bases and J 4 bases; bases outside gene matches: 4. The V gene's germline CDR1 is SQVTM and CDR2 ANQGSEA. The CDR3 consists of 15 residues. CDR3 coding DNA: TGCAGCGTTGAGGAGACTAGCGGGAGTTACAATGAGCAGTTCTTC. Translation: CSVEETSGSYNEQFF.

This clonotype appeared a few times. The gene calls are TRBV20-1 and TRBJ1-2; perhaps TRBD1 as D (6 bases). The germline CDR1 and CDR2 sequences are DFQATT and SNEGSKA (reference sequence). The germline V and J ends were trimmed by 3 bases and 6 bases, with 20 bases remaining between them. This CDR3 has 15 amino acids. The DNA of the CDR3 is TGCAGTGCTAGGAAGGCCTCGGGGGCGATGAATGGCTACACCTTC. As protein: CSARKASGAMNGYTF.

V is TRBV11-1 and J is TRBJ2-3; possibly TRBD1 for D (5 bases). Deletions cut 5 bases from V and 2 bases from J, with 14 bases between. The CDR3 is 15 residues long. Germline values: CDR1 SGHAT, CDR2 FQDESV (reference sequence). CDR3 in DNA: TGTGCCAGCAGCCCCTACAGGTTTTACACAGATACGCAGTATTTT. This gives the protein CASSPYRFYTDTQYF.

This clonotype was detected a few times. The rearrangement links TRBV7-2 to TRBJ1-2, with TRBD1 identical over 8 bases. This CDR3 has 14 amino acids. CDR1 SGHTA and CDR2 FQGNSA come from the germline V gene. V lost 1 base, J lost 7 bases, and 5 bases stayed unmatched. The CDR3 sequence is CASSLVSGGGGYTF. CDR3 bases: TGTGCCAGCAGCTTAGTCTCAGGGGGCGGTGGCTACACCTTC.

The rearrangement joins TRBV18 to TRBJ2-7; no clear D. Looked up from germline, CDR1 is KGHSH and CDR2 is LQKENI. Trimming stripped 3 bases from V and 2 bases from J, with 17 bases between. The CDR3 contains 16 residues. The CDR3 is CASSPLPHSEAYEQYF. In nucleotides, the CDR3 is TGTGCCAGCTCACCGCTCCCCCACAGTGAGGCCTACGAGCAGTACTTC.

The chain carries TRBV28 and TRBJ2-1, with 10 bases matching TRBD2. TRBJ2-7 matches the DNA end more closely, so the J call is doubtful. CDR1 and CDR2 (germline): MDHEN, SYDVKM. The CDR3 covers 18 residues. CDR3 in amino acids: CASSPSGRVGSSYNEQYF. The CDR3 DNA reads TGTGCCAGCAGTCCTAGCGGGAGAGTGGGAAGCTCCTACAATGAGCAGTACTTC.

The V gene is TRBV4-2, the J gene TRBJ1-5; D is ambiguous. This CDR3 comprises 14 residues. V lost 1 base to trimming and J lost 8 bases, with 12 bases between them. Germline V gene lookup returns CDR1 LGHNA and CDR2 YNFKEQ. CDR3 loop: CASSQGQIIKPQHF. As DNA, the CDR3 is TGTGCCAGCAGCCAAGGCCAGATCATCAAGCCCCAGCATTTT.

This clonotype was counted only a few times. For the CDR3, the DNA is TGTGCCACCAGCAGAGGTCGCGGGACGATGGCCGGGGAGCTGTTTTTT. This codes for CATSRGRGTMAGELFF. V usage is TRBV15 and J usage is TRBJ2-2; D perhaps matches TRBD2 (6 bases). Trimming took 1 base from V and 6 from J, leaving 15 bases between them. Germline values: CDR1 LNHNV, CDR2 YYDKDF (reference sequence). The length of the CDR3 is 16 residues.

The chain couples TRBV6-6 to TRBJ2-1; D may be TRBD2 (5 bases). The CDR3 spans 15 residues. From germline, CDR1 is MNHNY and CDR2 SVGAGI (reference sequence). V lost 0 bases to trimming and J lost 4 bases, with 10 bases between them. In DNA form, the CDR3 reads TGTGCCAGCAGTTACTCCCGGACGGGATACAATGAGCAGTTCTTC. Translation gives CASSYSRTGYNEQFF.

This clonotype has just a few counts. This chain connects TRBV5-1 to TRBJ2-1; 9 nucleotides agree with TRBD2. J lost 7 bases, V lost 3 bases, and 11 bases had no gene match. This CDR3 has 16 amino acids. Germline CDR1 is SGHRS and CDR2 is YFSETQ. CDR3 amino acids: CASSSTGLARTNEQFF. Here the CDR3 DNA reads TGCGCCAGCAGCTCCACGGGACTAGCTCGGACGAATGAGCAGTTCTTC. The complete variable domain, with remaining parts taken from reference TRBV5-1 and TRBJ2-1, reads KAGVTQTPRYLIKTRGQQVTLSCSPISGHRSVSWYQQTPGQGLQFLFEYFSETQRNKGNFPGRFSGRQFSNSRSEMNVSTLELGDSALYLCASSSTGLARTNEQFFGPGTRLTVL.

This chain joins TRBV5-1 and TRBJ1-1; 7 positions match TRBD1. Germline V gives CDR1 SGHRS, CDR2 YFSETQ. Trimming took 5 bases from V and 5 from J; bases not matched to a gene: 15. The CDR3 spans 16 residues. The CDR3 here is CASRPGQRVFGTEAFF. Here the CDR3 DNA reads TGCGCCAGCAGACCGGGACAGCGGGTATTTGGAACTGAAGCTTTCTTT. Drawing the rest from reference TRBV5-1 and TRBJ1-1, the complete variable domain is KAGVTQTPRYLIKTRGQQVTLSCSPISGHRSVSWYQQTPGQGLQFLFEYFSETQRNKGNFPGRFSGRQFSNSRSEMNVSTLELGDSALYLCASRPGQRVFGTEAFFGQGTRLTVV.

This clonotype turned up a few times. This chain connects TRBV20-1 to TRBJ2-5, with TRBD2 matching over 10 bases. With 3 bases clipped from V and 4 bases from J, the junction kept 8 bases outside the gene matches. CDR1 and CDR2 (germline): DFQATT, SNEGSKA (reference sequence). This CDR3 is built from 15 residues. CDR3 nucleotide sequence: TGCAGTGCTAGTCCCCTAGCGGGAGATATAGAGACCCAGTACTTC. Translated: CSASPLAGDIETQYF.

With respect to this clonotype: One base away lies a much larger clone, so this may be a sequencing read error. CDR3 protein: CASSSAGANVLTF. CDR3 bases: TGTGCCAGCAGCTCGGCTGGGGCCAACGTCCTGACTTTC. The genes are TRBV7-9 and TRBJ2-6; D gene unclear. Trimming shortened V by 4 bases and J by 2 bases, and 3 bases separated the two germline ends. This CDR3 comprises 13 residues. The germline CDR1 and CDR2 sequences are SEHNR and FQNEAQ (reference sequence).

The J gene is TRBJ2-1, the V gene TRBV5-6; 7 positions match TRBD1. The CDR3 length is 15 residues. V lost 5 bases, J lost 0 bases, and 5 bases stayed unmatched. Germline values: CDR1 SGHDT, CDR2 YYEEEE. In DNA form, the CDR3 reads TGTGCCAGCAGGCTAGACAGGGTCTCCTACAATGAGCAGTTCTTC. This gives the protein CASRLDRVSYNEQFF.

The sample holds one count of this clonotype. The genes are TRBV7-2 and TRBJ2-4, with TRBD1 as a possible D gene (5 bases). The CDR3 runs to 16 residues. Between the trimmed V and J ends, which lost 1 base and 0 bases, there was a span of 10 bases. From germline, CDR1 is SGHTA and CDR2 FQGNSA. This CDR3 reads CASSLGAGKAKNIQYF. The CDR3 DNA follows: TGTGCCAGCAGCTTAGGGGCAGGGAAAGCCAAAAACATTCAGTACTTC.

The chain is built from TRBV5-1 and TRBJ2-7; perhaps TRBD2 as D (6 bases). V lost 7 bases and J 4 bases, leaving 15 bases between the germline ends. Per the germline V gene, CDR1 is SGHRS and CDR2 is YFSETQ. The CDR3 sequence is 13 residues long. The CDR3 sequence is CASWRDAPYEQYF. The CDR3 coding sequence is TGCGCCAGCTGGCGGGACGCACCTTACGAGCAGTACTTC.

The chain carries TRBV20-1 and TRBJ2-5, with TRBD2 matching over 12 bases. V was pared by 3 bases and J by 1 base, with 3 bases of the junction left unmatched. The CDR3 spans 15 residues. The V gene's germline CDR1 is DFQATT and CDR2 SNEGSKA (reference sequence). DNA for the CDR3: TGCAGTGCTAGTGGACTAGCGGGACGCCAAGAGACCCAGTACTTC. This sequence encodes CSASGLAGRQETQYF.

A few counts support this clonotype. This chain joins TRBV2 and TRBJ2-3, with D perhaps matching TRBD2 (5 bases). Per the germline V gene, CDR1 is SNHLY and CDR2 is FYNNEI. The CDR3 is 14 amino acids. Trimming shortened V by 8 bases and J by 3 bases, and 15 bases separated the two germline ends. CDR3: CASRPRSGTDTQYF. Here the CDR3 DNA reads TGTGCCAGCCGTCCCAGGAGCGGTACAGATACGCAGTATTTT.